Here is one T cell receptor (beta chain) with its context. Its specificity is not known. One end of the junction varies from germline; a read error may be responsible. The data were taken from a study of blood T cells in healthy people across ages. Researchers report isolating at least 6.5 million PBMCs per sample. For the second PCR, which ran for 7 to 11 cycles, a sample-barcoded 5' primer and a J-beta primer mix were used. TCRdb reprocessed the 5' RACE reads via MiXCR and lists one record per CDR3 protein. The sample contains some 640,000 distinct CDR3 sequences, approximately 49% of which appear only once. This CDR3 is 18 amino acids long. Overall study results and limits: Whereas aged donors had fewer naive CD4+ cells, long-lived donors had more of them and higher diversity. Considered underestimates were the diversity estimates obtained from one million T cells.

The sample was blood. The origin of this receptor is a woman aged 55-69 years in good health. The chain recombines TRBV12-3 or TRBV12-4 with TRBJ1-1; 9 nucleotides agree with TRBD1. The CDR3 DNA is TGTGCCTGCAGTTTTAGGCCGGCCCTGGGACAGGGTTTCACTGAAGCTTTCTTT. It yields the protein CACSFRPALGQGFTEAFF.